These 12 T cell receptor beta chains originate from one sample sequenced in a study of blood T cells in healthy people across ages. Primed by a sample-barcoded 5' primer and a J-beta primer mix, a second PCR proceeded for 7 to 11 cycles. TCRdb reprocessed the 5' RACE reads with MiXCR, giving one entry per CDR3 protein. The sample contains over 1,300,000 distinct CDR3 sequences, almost 60% of which appear only once. The sequenced sample was blood. Receptor source: a man aged 18 to 29 in good health.

This clonotype was seen a few times. The rearrangement links TRBV7-6 to TRBJ2-2; no definite D call. This CDR3 comprises 13 residues. CDR1 is SGHVS and CDR2 is FNYEAQ in the germline V gene. V lost 3 bases and J lost 3, with 5 bases in between. The CDR3 DNA is TGTGCCAGCAGCTTCGGAGACACCGGGGAGCTGTTTTTT. It codes for CASSFGDTGELFF.

The genes are TRBV11-2 and TRBJ2-7, with TRBD1 matching 9 bases. The CDR3 covers 15 residues. The germline V gene encodes CDR1 SGHAT and CDR2 FQNNGV. J lost 3 bases, V lost 6 bases, and 9 bases had no gene match. In DNA, the CDR3 is TGTGCCAGCAGACAGACCCGGGACAGGGACTACGAGCAGTACTTC. Translating it yields CASRQTRDRDYEQYF.

V and J are TRBV7-8 and TRBJ2-5, with a weak D call TRBD1 (6 bases). The DNA matches TRBJ2-7 better at its end, which makes the J call doubtful. The CDR3 is 14 residues long. The germline CDR1 and CDR2 sequences are SGHVS and FQNEAQ. Written as DNA, the CDR3 is TGTGCCAGCAGCCCGTCGACAGGCGTTGGCGAGCAGTACTTC. As protein: CASSPSTGVGEQYF.

This chain joins TRBV20-1 and TRBJ2-5; 14 bases fit TRBD2. The end of the DNA aligns better with TRBJ2-7, so the J call may be wrong. Per germline, CDR1 DFQATT and CDR2 SNEGSKA (reference sequence). The CDR3 loop spans 16 amino acids. CDR3 bases: TGCAGTGCCCATCGACTAGCGGGAGGGGAATCCTACGAGCAGTACTTC. The encoded protein is CSAHRLAGGESYEQYF.

This chain uses TRBV3-1 with TRBJ2-1; 10 bases fit TRBD1. V trimming: 4 bases; J trimming: 6 bases; junction bases outside the gene matches: 6. CDR1 is LGHDT and CDR2 is YNNKEL in the germline V gene (reference sequence). The CDR3 is made up of 15 amino acids. The CDR3 reads CASSPLGTGVNEQFF. The CDR3 nucleotides read TGTGCCAGCAGCCCGCTTGGGACAGGGGTCAATGAGCAGTTCTTC.

The V and J genes are TRBV5-6 and TRBJ1-2; possible D gene TRBD1, 5 bases. The CDR3 totals 15 residues. Germline assignment: CDR1 SGHDT and CDR2 YYEEEE. Trimming cost V 1 base and J 2 bases, with 12 bases left between them. The CDR3 sequence is CASSLFGAANYGYTF. For the CDR3, the DNA is TGTGCCAGCAGCTTGTTCGGGGCGGCCAACTATGGCTACACCTTC. Full variable domain (remainder filled in from reference TRBV5-6 and TRBJ1-2): DAGVTQSPTHLIKTRGQQVTLRCSPKSGHDTVSWYQQALGQGPQFIFQYYEEEERQRGNFPDRFSGHQFPNYSSELNVNALLLGDSALYLCASSLFGAANYGYTFGSGTRLTVV.

This clonotype was seen at least ten times. V is TRBV5-1 and J is TRBJ1-2; 8 bases are shared with TRBD1. The CDR3 has 13 residues. With 0 bases clipped from V and 6 bases from J, the junction kept 1 base outside the gene matches. The germline V gene has CDR1 SGHRS and CDR2 YFSETQ. The DNA of the CDR3 is TGCGCCAGCAGCTTGGGACAGGGGAATGGCTACACCTTC. Residues: CASSLGQGNGYTF.

This sequence joins TRBV4-1 and TRBJ1-4, with TRBD1 as a possible D gene (5 bases). Trimming stripped 5 bases from V and 2 bases from J, with 24 bases between. Looked up from germline, CDR1 is MGHRA and CDR2 is YSYEKL. The CDR3 spans 19 residues. The DNA for the CDR3 is TGCGCCAGCAGCTTCGGGGCCATCCAGCCGCGGGGGACTAATGAAAAACTGTTTTTT. Protein product: CASSFGAIQPRGTNEKLFF.

This chain uses TRBV2 with TRBJ2-7; TRBD2 agrees at 12 bases. Looked up from germline, CDR1 is SNHLY and CDR2 is FYNNEI. V shed 8 bases, J shed 3 bases, and the junction held 8 bases outside the gene matches. The CDR3 contains 15 residues. The CDR3 DNA reads TGTGCCAGCGACGGACTAGCGGGGAGTTACTACGAGCAGTACTTC. It yields the protein CASDGLAGSYYEQYF.

This clonotype was counted a few times. The rearrangement uses TRBV29-1 and TRBJ1-2; D is unclear. Trimming took off 1 base at V and 4 bases at J, with 7 bases between the two ends. The germline V gene has CDR1 SQVTM and CDR2 ANQGSEA. The CDR3 is 12 residues long. This CDR3 reads CSVEVDTYGYTF. The CDR3 bases are TGCAGCGTTGAAGTCGACACCTATGGCTACACCTTC.

V is TRBV12-3 or TRBV12-4 and J is TRBJ2-7, with D perhaps given as TRBD1 or TRBD2 (5 bases each). V gave up 3 bases and J gave up 0 bases, with 15 bases separating them. The CDR3 has 16 residues. The CDR3: CASSLDRDPSSYEQYF. The CDR3 DNA sequence: TGTGCCAGCAGTTTGGATAGGGACCCCAGCTCCTACGAGCAGTACTTC.

This clonotype was picked up one time. V gene TRBV9 combines with J gene TRBJ1-6; D is unclear. Trimming shortened V by 0 bases and J by 9 bases, and 7 bases separated the two germline ends. This CDR3 contains 13 residues. Germline V gene lookup returns CDR1 SGDLS and CDR2 YYNGEE. For the CDR3, the DNA is TGTGCCAGCAGCGTAGAGGACGGTTCACCCCTCCACTTT. This codes for CASSVEDGSPLHF.